The rows below give T cell receptor beta chains drawn from one sample of a study of shared clonotypes between healthy human individuals. Assay used: immunoSEQ multiplex PCR; TCRdb lists only in-frame clones, some missing. The sample has 1,500,000 or so clones; roughly 98.5% are singletons. Input material: naive CD4+ T cells sorted from blood. These receptors were obtained from a young man in good health. Each CDR3 is given without its conserved first and last residue.

J gene: TRBJ2-7; V gene: TRBV4-2; CDR3 protein: ASSQPAGGVGAYEQY
J gene: TRBJ2-1; V gene: TRBV4-3; CDR3 protein: ASSQEGLANEQF
J gene: TRBJ2-3; V gene: TRBV7-9; CDR3 protein: ASSSRGGTDTQY
J gene: TRBJ1-1; V gene: TRBV18; CDR3 protein: ASSPMSDTAEAF
J gene: TRBJ2-1; V gene: TRBV28; CDR3 protein: ASSLSGVSYNEQF
J gene: TRBJ2-2; V gene: TRBV10-1; CDR3 protein: ASSGASSGELF
J gene: TRBJ2-1; V gene: TRBV28; CDR3 protein: ASSSVVAGVAPIHSYNEQF
J gene: TRBJ2-5; V gene: TRBV28; CDR3 protein: ASNLGLAGGETQY
J gene: TRBJ1-2; V gene: TRBV11-2; CDR3 protein: ASSPQGGNYGYT
J gene: TRBJ2-1; V gene: TRBV5-1; CDR3 protein: ASSLRGGGPYNEQF
J gene: TRBJ2-7; V gene: TRBV5-6; CDR3 protein: ASSLAGRPYEQY
J gene: TRBJ2-2; V gene: TRBV7-6; CDR3 protein: ASSLVAGSIGELF
J gene: TRBJ2-7; V gene: TRBV4-1; CDR3 protein: ASSQGGTSGFYEQY
J gene: TRBJ1-1; V gene: TRBV12-5; CDR3 protein: ASGTGTGGERGAF
J gene: TRBJ2-1; V gene: TRBV5-1; CDR3 protein: ASSLDRLAGKTSKF
J gene: TRBJ1-2; V gene: TRBV10-3; CDR3 protein: AISEGRDRGRGYT
J gene: TRBJ2-5; V gene: TRBV11-2; CDR3 protein: ASSDRQISETQY
J gene: TRBJ2-2; V gene: TRBV11-1; CDR3 protein: ASSPWTSGPTTNTGELF
J gene: TRBJ2-5; V gene: TRBV28; CDR3 protein: ASSLYSFRPGDGQETQY
J gene: TRBJ2-1; V gene: TRBV5-4; CDR3 protein: ASSSSSGVTYNEQF
J gene: TRBJ2-7; V gene: TRBV7-8; CDR3 protein: ASILGTGTYEQY
J gene: TRBJ1-1; V gene: TRBV5-1; CDR3 protein: ASSRTGAVNTEAF
J gene: TRBJ2-5; V gene: TRBV5-5; CDR3 protein: ASSLTDQETQY
J gene: TRBJ2-7; V gene: TRBV28; CDR3 protein: ASSREGASYEQY
J gene: TRBJ2-7; V gene: TRBV6-1; CDR3 protein: ASSADRALSYEQY
J gene: TRBJ2-4; V gene: TRBV28; CDR3 protein: ASSRTGLNIQY
J gene: TRBJ2-1; V gene: TRBV7-3; CDR3 protein: ASSPGLAGPLNEQF
J gene: TRBJ2-7; V gene: TRBV5-1; CDR3 protein: ASSLGWDSYEQY
J gene: TRBJ1-5; V gene: TRBV7-9; CDR3 protein: ASSDQTGNQPQH
J gene: TRBJ2-7; V gene: TRBV18; CDR3 protein: ASSPLSGEMHEQY
J gene: TRBJ1-1; V gene: TRBV30; CDR3 protein: AWIKQSLVPEAF
J gene: TRBJ1-2; V gene: TRBV7-8; CDR3 protein: ASSADRVYGYT
J gene: TRBJ2-5; V gene: TRBV7-2; CDR3 protein: ASSRTSGSAETQY
J gene: TRBJ1-4; V gene: TRBV15; CDR3 protein: ATSTGTGMGEKLF
J gene: TRBJ2-7; V gene: TRBV27; CDR3 protein: ASRSLDVIYEQY
J gene: TRBJ2-2; V gene: TRBV9; CDR3 protein: ASSAGWTAGELF
J gene: TRBJ1-2; V gene: TRBV19; CDR3 protein: ASSTTGATRGYT
J gene: TRBJ2-3; V gene: TRBV5-1; CDR3 protein: ASCPDFTDTQY
J gene: TRBJ2-7; V gene: TRBV7-9; CDR3 protein: ASSFWDSYEQY
J gene: TRBJ1-1; V gene: TRBV29-1; CDR3 protein: SGTSNEAF
J gene: TRBJ2-7; V gene: TRBV6-1; CDR3 protein: ASSEKWGQGGPDSYEQY
J gene: TRBJ2-7; V gene: TRBV18; CDR3 protein: ASSPYASGEVPSYEQY
J gene: TRBJ2-7; V gene: TRBV7-2; CDR3 protein: AGSLAWGQGSSYEQY
J gene: TRBJ1-1; V gene: TRBV4-1; CDR3 protein: ASSRTENTEAF
J gene: TRBJ2-2; V gene: TRBV11-3; CDR3 protein: ASSPGQGGTGELF